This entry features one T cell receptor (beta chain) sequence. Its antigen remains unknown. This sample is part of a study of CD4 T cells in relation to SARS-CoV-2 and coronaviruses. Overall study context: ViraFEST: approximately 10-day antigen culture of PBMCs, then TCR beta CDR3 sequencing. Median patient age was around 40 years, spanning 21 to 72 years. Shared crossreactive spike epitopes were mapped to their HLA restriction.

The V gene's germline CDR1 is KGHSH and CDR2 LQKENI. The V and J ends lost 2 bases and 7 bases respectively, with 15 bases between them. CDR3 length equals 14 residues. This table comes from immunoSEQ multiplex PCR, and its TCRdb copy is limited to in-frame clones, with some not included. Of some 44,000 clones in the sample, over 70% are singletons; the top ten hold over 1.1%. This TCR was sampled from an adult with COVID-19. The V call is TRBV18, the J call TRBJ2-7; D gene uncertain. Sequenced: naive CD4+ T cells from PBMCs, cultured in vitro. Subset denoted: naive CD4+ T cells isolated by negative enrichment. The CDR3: CASSPGLGSGEQYF. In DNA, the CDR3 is TGTGCCAGCTCACCAGGTCTGGGATCTGGTGAGCAGTACTTC.